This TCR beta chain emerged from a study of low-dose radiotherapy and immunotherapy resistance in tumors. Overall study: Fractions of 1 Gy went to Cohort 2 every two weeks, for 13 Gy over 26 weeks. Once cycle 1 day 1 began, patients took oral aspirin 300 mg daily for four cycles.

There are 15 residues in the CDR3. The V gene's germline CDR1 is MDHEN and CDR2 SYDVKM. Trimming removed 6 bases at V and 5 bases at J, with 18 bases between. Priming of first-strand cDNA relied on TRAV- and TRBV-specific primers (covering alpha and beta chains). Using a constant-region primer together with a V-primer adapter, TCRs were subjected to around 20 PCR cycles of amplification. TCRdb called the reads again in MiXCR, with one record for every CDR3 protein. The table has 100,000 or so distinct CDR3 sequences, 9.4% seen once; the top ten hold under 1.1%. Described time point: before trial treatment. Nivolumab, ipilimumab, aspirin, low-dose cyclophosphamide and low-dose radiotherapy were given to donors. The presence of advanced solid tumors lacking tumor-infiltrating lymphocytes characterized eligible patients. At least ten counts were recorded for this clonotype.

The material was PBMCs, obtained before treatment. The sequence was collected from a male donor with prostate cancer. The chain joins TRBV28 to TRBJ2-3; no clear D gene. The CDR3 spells CASSNPGPSGDTQYF. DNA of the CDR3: TGTGCCAGCAGCAATCCGGGCCCCTCCGGAGATACGCAGTATTTT.